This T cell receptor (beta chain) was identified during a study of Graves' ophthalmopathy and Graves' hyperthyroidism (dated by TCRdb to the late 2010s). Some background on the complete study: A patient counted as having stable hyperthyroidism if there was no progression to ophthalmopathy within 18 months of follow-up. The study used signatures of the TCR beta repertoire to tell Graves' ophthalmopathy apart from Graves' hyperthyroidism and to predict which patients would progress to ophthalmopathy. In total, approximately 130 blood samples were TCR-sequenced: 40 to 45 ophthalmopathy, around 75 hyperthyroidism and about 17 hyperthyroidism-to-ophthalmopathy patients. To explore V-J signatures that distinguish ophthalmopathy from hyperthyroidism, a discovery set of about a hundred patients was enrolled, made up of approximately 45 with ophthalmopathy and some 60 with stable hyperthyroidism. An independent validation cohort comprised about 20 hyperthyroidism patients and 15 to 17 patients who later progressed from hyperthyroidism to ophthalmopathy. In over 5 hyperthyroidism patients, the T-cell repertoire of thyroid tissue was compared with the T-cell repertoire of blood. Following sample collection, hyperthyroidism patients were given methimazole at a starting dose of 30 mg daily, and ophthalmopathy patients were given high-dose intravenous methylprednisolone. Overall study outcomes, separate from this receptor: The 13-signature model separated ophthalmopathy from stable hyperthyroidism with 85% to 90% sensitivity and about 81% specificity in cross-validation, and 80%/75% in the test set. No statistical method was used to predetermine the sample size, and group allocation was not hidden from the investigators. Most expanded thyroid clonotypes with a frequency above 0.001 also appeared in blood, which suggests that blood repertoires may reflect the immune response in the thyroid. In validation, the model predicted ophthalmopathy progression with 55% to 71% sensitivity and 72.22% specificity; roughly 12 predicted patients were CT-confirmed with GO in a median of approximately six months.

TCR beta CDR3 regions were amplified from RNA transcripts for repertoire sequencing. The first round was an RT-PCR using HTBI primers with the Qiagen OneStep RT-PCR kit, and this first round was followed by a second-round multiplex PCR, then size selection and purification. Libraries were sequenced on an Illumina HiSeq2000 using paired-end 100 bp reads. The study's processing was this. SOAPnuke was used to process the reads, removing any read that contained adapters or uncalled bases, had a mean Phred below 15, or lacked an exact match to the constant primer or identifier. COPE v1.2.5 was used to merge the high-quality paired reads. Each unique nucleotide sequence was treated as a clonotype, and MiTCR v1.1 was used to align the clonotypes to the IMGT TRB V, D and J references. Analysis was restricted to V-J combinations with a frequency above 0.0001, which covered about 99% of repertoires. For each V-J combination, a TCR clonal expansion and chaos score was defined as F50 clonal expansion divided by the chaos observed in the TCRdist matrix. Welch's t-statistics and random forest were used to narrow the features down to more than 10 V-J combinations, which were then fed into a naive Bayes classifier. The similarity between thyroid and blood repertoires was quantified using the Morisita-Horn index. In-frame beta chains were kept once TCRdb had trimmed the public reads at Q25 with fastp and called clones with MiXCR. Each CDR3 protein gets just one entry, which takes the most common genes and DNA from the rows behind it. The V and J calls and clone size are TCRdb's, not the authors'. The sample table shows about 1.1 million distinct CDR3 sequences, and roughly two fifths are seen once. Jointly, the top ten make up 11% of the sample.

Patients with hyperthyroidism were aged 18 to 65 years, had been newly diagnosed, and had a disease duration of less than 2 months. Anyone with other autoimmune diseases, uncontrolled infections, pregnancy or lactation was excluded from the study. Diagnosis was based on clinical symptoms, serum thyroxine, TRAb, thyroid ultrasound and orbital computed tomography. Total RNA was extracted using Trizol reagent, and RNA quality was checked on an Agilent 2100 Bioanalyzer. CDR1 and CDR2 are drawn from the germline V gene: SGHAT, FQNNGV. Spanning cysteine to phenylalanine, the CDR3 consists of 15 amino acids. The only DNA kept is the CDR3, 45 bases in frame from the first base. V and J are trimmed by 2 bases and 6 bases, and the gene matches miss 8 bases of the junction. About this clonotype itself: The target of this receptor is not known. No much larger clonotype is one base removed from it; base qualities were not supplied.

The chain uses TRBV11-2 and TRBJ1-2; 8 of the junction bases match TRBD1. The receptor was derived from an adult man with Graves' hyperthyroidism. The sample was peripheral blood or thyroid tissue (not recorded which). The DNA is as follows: TGTGCCAGCAGCTTACTTAGGACAGGGAGGGATGGCTACACCTTC. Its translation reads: CASSLLRTGRDGYTF. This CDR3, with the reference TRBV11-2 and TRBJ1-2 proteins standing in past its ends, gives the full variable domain EAGVAQSPRYKIIEKRQSVAFWCNPISGHATLYWYQQILGQGPKLLIQFQNNGVVDDSQLPKDRFSAERLKGVDSTLKIQPAKLEDSAVYLCASSLLRTGRDGYTFGSGTRLTVV.